The clone carrying this T cell receptor beta chain came up once. Its matching antigen is unknown. One junction end does not reproduce the germline sequence, and a read error may be involved. The data are from a study of CD8+CD57+ T cells in acquired aplastic anemia. Per germline, CDR1 LNHNV and CDR2 YYDKDF (reference sequence). The CDR3 covers 13 residues. All patients picked for sequencing had shown, by flow cytometry, an expansion of CD8+CD57+ cells. Findings of the study overall: Both patients and controls carried the same twenty-nine CD8+ CDR3 sequences.

Template material for TCR beta VDJ and CDR3 profiling consisted of genomic DNA. Via MiXCR, TCRdb re-called the reads, giving one row per CDR3 protein. The data contain some 170,000 distinct CDR3 sequences, 40% to 50% of them singletons. The sample comprised sorted CD4+, CD8+, or CD8+CD57+ T cells (not recorded which) from PBMCs. The V and J genes are TRBV15 and TRBJ2-5; TRBD2 agrees at 7 bases. The clonotype was recovered from a human donor with aplastic anemia. CDR3 residues: CATSLAGKEAQYF. The CDR3 nucleotides are TGTGCCACCTCGTTAGCGGGTAAAGAGGCCCAGTACTTC.